The clone carrying this T cell receptor (beta chain) has only one observation. MiXCR was run by TCRdb on the reads, yielding one entry per CDR3 protein. The sample records a few hundred thousand distinct CDR3 sequences, about 26% being singletons. This sample stems from a study of T cell repertoires in cytomegalovirus infection. Material for sequencing was PBMCs. The receptor was isolated from a human donor in good health (CMV status not recorded). Some clones in this sample may be carry-over from other donors' samples.

CDR3 sequence (DNA): TGCGCCAGCAGCTTGCCCCCGGGCCCCGGGAGCAATCAGCCCCAGCATTTT. Translated, it gives CASSLPPGPGSNQPQHF. The rearrangement joins TRBV5-1 to TRBJ1-5, with D unresolved. This CDR3 spans 17 amino acids. Germline V gene data show CDR1 as SGHRS and CDR2 as YFSETQ. V was clipped by 1 base and J by 1 base, with 15 bases between them.